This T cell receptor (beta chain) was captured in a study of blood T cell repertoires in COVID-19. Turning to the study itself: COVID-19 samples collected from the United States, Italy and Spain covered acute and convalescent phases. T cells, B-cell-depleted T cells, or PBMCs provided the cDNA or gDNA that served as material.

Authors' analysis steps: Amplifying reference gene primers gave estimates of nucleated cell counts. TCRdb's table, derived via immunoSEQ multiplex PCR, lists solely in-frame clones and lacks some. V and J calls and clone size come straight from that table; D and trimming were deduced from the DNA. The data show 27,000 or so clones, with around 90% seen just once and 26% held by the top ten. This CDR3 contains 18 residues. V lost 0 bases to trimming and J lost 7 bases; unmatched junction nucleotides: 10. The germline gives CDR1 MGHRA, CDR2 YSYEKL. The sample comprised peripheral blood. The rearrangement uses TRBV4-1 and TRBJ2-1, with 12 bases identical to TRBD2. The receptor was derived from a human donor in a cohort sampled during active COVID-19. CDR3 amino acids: CASSQDRASSGGGNEQFF. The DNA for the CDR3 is TGCGCCAGCAGCCAAGATCGGGCCTCTAGCGGGGGGGGAAATGAGCAGTTCTTC.